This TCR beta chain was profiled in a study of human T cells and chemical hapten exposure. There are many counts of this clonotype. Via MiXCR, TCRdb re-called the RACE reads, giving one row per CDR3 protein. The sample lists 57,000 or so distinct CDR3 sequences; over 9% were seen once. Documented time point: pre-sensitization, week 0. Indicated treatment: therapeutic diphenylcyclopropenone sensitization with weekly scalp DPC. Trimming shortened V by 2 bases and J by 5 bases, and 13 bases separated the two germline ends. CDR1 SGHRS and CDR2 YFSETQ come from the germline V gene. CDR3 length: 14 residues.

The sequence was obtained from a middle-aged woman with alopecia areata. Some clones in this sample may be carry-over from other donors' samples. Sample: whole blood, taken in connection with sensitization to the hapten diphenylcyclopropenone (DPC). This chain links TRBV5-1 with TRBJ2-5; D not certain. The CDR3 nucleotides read TGCGCCAGCAGCTTCGGCAGGCCGCGGGAGACCCAGTACTTC. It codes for CASSFGRPRETQYF.